This T cell receptor beta chain emerged from a study of blood T cell repertoires in COVID-19. Background on the study: Sample material is recorded as cDNA or gDNA derived from T cells, B-cell-depleted T cells, or PBMCs.

Method: immunoSEQ multiplex PCR; TCRdb's copy keeps in-frame clones and lacks some. The sample contains roughly 180,000 clones, 65% to 90% of which appear only once. Individuals aged about 18 to 90 years were recruited from approximately 24 US areas. Participant-reported clinical history was the basis for cohort assignment. Donors in Cohort 3 counted as recovered after two negative PCRs, clearance, or symptom resolution. V shed 3 bases, J shed 7 bases, and the junction held 9 bases outside the gene matches. Germline loops: CDR1 MGHDK, CDR2 SYGVNS. This CDR3 spans 15 amino acids. Input material: PBMCs or T cells enriched from blood (not recorded which). The sequence was obtained from a man aged 35 to 55 who had recovered from COVID-19. The V gene is TRBV25-1, the J gene TRBJ2-1; 7 nucleotides line up with TRBD2. CDR3 in DNA: TGTGCCAGCAGTGAGTGGGCTAGCGGAAGGAATGAGCAGTTCTTC. Translation: CASSEWASGRNEQFF.